The clone carrying this TCR beta chain was recorded at least ten times. These data are taken from a study of CD8 T cells in ankylosing spondylitis. J lost 6 bases, V lost 3 bases, and 4 bases had no gene match. Germline values: CDR1 SGHRS, CDR2 YFSETQ. The CDR3 spans 13 residues. By quantitative 5'-RACE with molecular barcodes, the TCR beta libraries were made. In TCRdb, the 5' RACE reads were re-called with MiXCR into one record per CDR3 protein. There are roughly 91,000 distinct CDR3 sequences in the sample; about 8.6% occur only once, and 9.9% lies in the top ten. This TCR was sampled from a male donor with ankylosing spondylitis or in good health (not recorded which). Specimen: blood, either unsorted or a sorted T cell fraction (not recorded which). The genes are TRBV5-1 and TRBJ1-2, with TRBD1 matching 8 bases. Here the CDR3 reads CASSWTGQDGYTF. DNA of the CDR3: TGCGCCAGCAGCTGGACAGGGCAGGATGGCTACACCTTC.